This TCR beta chain appears in the sequencing data of a study of blood T cell repertoires in COVID-19. Across the study: COVID-19 samples collected from the United States, Italy and Spain covered acute and convalescent phases.

Profiled with immunoSEQ multiplex PCR; TCRdb holds only in-frame clones, not every one. The top ten hold roughly a tenth of the sample, which has some 290,000 clones, 85% to 90% seen once. The V and J ends lost 7 bases and 2 bases respectively, with 13 bases between them. The CDR3 is 14 residues long. The germline gives CDR1 MNHEY, CDR2 SMNVEV (reference sequence). Enrolled through a virtual design, the participants were between roughly 18 and 90 years of age and came from roughly 22 US areas. Among Cohort 3 donors, those recovered had two negative PCRs, clearance, or symptom resolution. This sequence was found in a woman under 40 who had recovered from COVID-19. Sequencing was performed on PBMCs or T cells enriched from blood (not recorded which). The chain has TRBV27 and TRBJ2-3; tentatively, D is TRBD2 (5 bases). This CDR3 is CASTGFATTDTQYF. The CDR3 DNA reads TGTGCCAGCACGGGGTTTGCCACCACAGATACGCAGTATTTT.